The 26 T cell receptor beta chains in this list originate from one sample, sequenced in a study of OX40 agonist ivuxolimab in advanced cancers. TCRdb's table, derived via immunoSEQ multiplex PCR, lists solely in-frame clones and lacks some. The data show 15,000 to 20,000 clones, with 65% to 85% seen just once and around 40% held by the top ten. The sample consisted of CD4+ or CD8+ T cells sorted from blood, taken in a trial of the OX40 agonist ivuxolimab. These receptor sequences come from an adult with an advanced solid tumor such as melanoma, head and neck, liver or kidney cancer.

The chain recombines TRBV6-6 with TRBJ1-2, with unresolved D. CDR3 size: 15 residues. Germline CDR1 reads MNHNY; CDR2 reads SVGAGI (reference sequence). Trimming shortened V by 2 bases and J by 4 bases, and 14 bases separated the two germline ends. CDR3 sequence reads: CASSYLGDYGYGYTF. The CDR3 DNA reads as TGTGCCAGCAGTTACCTTGGAGATTATGGCTATGGCTACACCTTC.

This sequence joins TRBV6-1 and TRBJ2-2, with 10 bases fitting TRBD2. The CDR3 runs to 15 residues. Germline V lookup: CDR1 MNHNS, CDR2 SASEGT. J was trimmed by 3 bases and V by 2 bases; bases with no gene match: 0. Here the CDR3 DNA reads TGTGCCAGCAGTGAACTAGCGGGGGACACCGGGGAGCTGTTTTTT. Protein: CASSELAGDTGELFF.

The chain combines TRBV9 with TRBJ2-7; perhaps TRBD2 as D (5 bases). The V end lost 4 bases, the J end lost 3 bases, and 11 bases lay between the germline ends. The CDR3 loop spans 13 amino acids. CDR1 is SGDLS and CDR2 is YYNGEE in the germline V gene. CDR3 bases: TGTGCCAGCAGCCCCCGGGGAAACTACGAGCAGTACTTC. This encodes CASSPRGNYEQYF.

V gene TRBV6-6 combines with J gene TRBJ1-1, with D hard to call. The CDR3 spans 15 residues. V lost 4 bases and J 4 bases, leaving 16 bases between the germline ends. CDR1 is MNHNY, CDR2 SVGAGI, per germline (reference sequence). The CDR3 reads CASSSRAVGSTEAFF. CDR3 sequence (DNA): TGTGCCAGCAGTTCGCGAGCGGTCGGGAGCACTGAAGCTTTCTTT.

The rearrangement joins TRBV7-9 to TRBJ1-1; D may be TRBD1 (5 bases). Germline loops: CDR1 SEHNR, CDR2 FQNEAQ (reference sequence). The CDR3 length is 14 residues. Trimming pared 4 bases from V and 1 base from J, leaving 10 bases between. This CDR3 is CASSWGSSNTEAFF. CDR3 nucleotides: TGTGCCAGCAGCTGGGGCAGTTCGAACACTGAAGCTTTCTTT.

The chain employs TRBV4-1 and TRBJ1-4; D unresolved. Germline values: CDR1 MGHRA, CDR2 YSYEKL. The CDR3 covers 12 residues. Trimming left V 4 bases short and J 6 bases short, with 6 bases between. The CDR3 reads CASSLPYEKLFF. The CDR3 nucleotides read TGCGCCAGCAGCCTCCCCTATGAAAAACTGTTTTTT.

The CDR3 is CASSLERLAGGNTGELFF. CDR3 coding DNA: TGTGCCAGCAGCTTAGAACGACTAGCGGGGGGGAACACCGGGGAGCTGTTTTTT. The gene calls are TRBV7-8 and TRBJ2-2, with 13 bases lining up with TRBD2. The CDR3 runs to 18 residues. Trimming took 1 base from V and 1 from J; bases not matched to a gene: 3. Germline V CDR1 and CDR2: SGHVS, FQNEAQ.

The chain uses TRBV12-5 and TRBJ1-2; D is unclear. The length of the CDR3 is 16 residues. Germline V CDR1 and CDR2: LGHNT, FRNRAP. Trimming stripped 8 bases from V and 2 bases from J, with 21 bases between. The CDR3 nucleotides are TGTGCTAGTTCACCTGCCGGCAGGTCTCAGAACTATGGCTACACCTTC. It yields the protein CASSPAGRSQNYGYTF.

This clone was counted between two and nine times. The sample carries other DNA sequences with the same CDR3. The CDR3 DNA follows: TGTGCCAGCAGTGAAGCACCGGAGTTGAACACTGAAGCTTTCTTT. It encodes CASSEAPELNTEAFF. The J gene is TRBJ1-1, the V gene TRBV6-1; D gene ambiguous. CDR3 length: 15 residues. Germline-derived CDR1 and CDR2 are MNHNS and SASEGT. V shed 0 bases and J shed 0 bases, with 8 bases lying between them.

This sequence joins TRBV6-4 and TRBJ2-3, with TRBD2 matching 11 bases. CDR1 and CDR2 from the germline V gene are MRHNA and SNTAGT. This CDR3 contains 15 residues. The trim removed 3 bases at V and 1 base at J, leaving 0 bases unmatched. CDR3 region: CASSETSGGTDTQYF. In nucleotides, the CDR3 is TGTGCCAGCAGTGAGACTAGCGGGGGCACAGATACGCAGTATTTT.

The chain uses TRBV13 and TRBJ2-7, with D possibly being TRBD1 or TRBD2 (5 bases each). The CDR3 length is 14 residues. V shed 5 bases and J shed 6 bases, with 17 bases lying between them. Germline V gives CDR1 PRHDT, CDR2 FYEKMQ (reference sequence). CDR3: CASSPGAGSAEQYF. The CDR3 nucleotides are TGTGCCAGCAGCCCCGGGGCAGGGTCCGCCGAGCAGTACTTC.

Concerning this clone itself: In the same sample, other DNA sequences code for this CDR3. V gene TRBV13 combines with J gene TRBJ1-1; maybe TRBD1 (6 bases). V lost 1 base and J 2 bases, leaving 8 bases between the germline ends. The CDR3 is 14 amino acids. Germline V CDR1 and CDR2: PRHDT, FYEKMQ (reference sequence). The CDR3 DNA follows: TGTGCCAGCAGCTTAGTAGGGGGTAACACTGAAGCTTTCTTT. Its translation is CASSLVGGNTEAFF.

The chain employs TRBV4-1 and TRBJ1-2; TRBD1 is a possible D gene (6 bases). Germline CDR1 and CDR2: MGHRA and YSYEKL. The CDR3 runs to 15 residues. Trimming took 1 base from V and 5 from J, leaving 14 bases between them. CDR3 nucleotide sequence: TGCGCCAGCAGCCAAGGTACAGGGAATAAATATGGCTACACCTTC. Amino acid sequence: CASSQGTGNKYGYTF.

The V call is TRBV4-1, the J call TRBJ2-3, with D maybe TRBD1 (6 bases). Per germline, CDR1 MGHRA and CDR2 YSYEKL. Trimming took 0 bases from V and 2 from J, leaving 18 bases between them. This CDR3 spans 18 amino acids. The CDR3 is CASSQETPRTEDTDTQYF. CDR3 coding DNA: TGCGCCAGCAGCCAAGAAACCCCTAGGACAGAGGACACAGATACGCAGTATTTT.

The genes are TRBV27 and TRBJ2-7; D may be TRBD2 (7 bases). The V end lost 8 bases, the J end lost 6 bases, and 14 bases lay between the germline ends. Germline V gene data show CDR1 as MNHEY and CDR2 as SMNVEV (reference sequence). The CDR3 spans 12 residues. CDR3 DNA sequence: TGTGCCAGCGGATACGGGGGGCTCGAGCAGTACTTC. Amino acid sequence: CASGYGGLEQYF.

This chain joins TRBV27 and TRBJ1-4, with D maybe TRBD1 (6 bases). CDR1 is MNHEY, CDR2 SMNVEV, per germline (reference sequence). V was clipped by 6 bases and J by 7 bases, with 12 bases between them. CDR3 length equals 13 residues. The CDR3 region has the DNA TGTGCCAGCAGCCTACTAGGGGGTGAAAAACTGTTTTTT. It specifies CASSLLGGEKLFF.

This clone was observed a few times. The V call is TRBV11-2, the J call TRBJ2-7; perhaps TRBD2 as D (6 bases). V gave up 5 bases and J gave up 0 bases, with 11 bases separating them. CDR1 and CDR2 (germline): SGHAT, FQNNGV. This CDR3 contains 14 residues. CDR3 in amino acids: CASSLGGTSYEQYF. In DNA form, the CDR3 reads TGTGCCAGCAGCCTCGGCGGGACCTCCTACGAGCAGTACTTC.

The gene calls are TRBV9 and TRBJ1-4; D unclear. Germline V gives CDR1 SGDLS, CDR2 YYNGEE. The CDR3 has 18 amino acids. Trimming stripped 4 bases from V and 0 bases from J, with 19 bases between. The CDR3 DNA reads TGTGCCAGCAGCCCAGACCAAAGTCGATCCTCAACTAATGAAAAACTGTTTTTT. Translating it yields CASSPDQSRSSTNEKLFF.

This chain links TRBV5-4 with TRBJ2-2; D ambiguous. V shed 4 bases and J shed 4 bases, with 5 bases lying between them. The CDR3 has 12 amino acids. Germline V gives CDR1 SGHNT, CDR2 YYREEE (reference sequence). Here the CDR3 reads CASSQFTGELFF. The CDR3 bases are TGTGCCAGCAGCCAATTCACCGGGGAGCTGTTTTTT. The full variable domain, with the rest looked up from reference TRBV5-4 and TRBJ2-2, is ETGVTQSPTHLIKTRGQQVTLRCSSQSGHNTVSWYQQALGQGPQFIFQYYREEENGRGNFPPRFSGLQFPNYSSELNVNALELDDSALYLCASSQFTGELFFGEGSRLTVL.

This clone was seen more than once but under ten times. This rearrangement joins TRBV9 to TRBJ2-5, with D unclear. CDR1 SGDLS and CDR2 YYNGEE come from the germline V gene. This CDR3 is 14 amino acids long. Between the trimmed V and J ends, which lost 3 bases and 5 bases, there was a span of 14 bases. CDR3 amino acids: CASSGNWGRETQYF. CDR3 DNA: TGTGCCAGCAGCGGGAATTGGGGAAGGGAGACCCAGTACTTC.

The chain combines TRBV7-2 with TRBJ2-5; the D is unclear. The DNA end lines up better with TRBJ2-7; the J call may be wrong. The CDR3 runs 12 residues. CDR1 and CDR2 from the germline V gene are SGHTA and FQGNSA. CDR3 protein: CASSLTLYEQYF. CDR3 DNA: TGTGCCAGCAGCTTAACACTTTACGAGCAGTACTTC.

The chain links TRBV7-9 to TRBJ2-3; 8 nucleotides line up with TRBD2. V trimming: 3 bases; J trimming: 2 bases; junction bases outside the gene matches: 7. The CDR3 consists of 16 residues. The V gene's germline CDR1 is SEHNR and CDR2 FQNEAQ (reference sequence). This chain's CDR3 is CASSFSGGQFTDTQYF. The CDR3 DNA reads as TGTGCCAGCAGCTTTTCGGGGGGGCAATTCACAGATACGCAGTATTTT.

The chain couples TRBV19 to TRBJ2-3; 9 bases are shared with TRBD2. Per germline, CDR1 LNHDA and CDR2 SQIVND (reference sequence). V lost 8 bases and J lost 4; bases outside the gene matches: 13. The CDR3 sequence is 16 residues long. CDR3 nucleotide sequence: TGTGCCAGTCGCCTAACCGGCGGGGGGGCTGCAGATACGCAGTATTTT. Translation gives CASRLTGGGAADTQYF.

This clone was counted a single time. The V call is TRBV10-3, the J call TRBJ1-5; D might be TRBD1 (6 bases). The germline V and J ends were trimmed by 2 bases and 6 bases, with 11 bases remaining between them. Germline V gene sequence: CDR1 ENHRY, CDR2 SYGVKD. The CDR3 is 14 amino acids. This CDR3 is CAISETGISQPQHF. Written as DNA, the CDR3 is TGTGCCATCAGTGAGACAGGGATTAGTCAGCCCCAGCATTTT.

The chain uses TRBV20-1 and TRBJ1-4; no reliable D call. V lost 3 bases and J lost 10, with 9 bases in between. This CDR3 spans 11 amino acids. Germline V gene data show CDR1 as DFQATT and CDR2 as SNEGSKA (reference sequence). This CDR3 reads CSASVSGKLFF. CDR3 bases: TGCAGTGCTAGCGTTAGTGGAAAACTGTTTTTT.

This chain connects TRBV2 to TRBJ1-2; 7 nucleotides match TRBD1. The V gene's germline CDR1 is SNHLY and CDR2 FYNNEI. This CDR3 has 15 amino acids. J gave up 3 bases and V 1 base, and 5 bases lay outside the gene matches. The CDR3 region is CASSEGRTGDYGYTF. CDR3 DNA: TGTGCCAGCAGTGAAGGACGTACAGGGGACTATGGCTACACCTTC.